The clone carrying this TCR beta chain was counted only a few times. TCRdb independently ran MiXCR on the RT-PCR reads; one entry per CDR3 protein. This table holds fewer than 800,000 distinct CDR3 sequences, over 12% found once. V dropped 0 bases and J dropped 5 bases, with 9 bases sitting between them. Germline values: CDR1 SGDLS, CDR2 YYNGEE. There are 14 residues in the CDR3. This rearrangement joins TRBV9 to TRBJ1-3; D call uncertain. Sequencing input: memory CD4+ T cells from blood. This TCR derives from a female donor in good health, serving as a healthy control. CDR3: CASSVGETRNTIYF. The DNA for the CDR3 is TGTGCCAGCAGCGTAGGGGAGACGCGAAACACCATATATTTT.